This T cell receptor (beta chain) is from a study of Ad26.COV2.S vaccination and SARS-CoV-2 variants. General observations from the study: Substantial breadth in spike-specific CD8+ and CD4+ T cell responses was reportedly seen after vaccination.

As for this clone: The antigen is not known.

The assay was immunoSEQ multiplex PCR, and TCRdb's table has in-frame clones only and misses some. The sample includes hundreds of thousands of clones, 90% of them seen just once. Regarding treatment: roughly 19 received Ad26.COV2.S at low or high dose, single or two shots; 5 received placebo; per-sample allocation not given. Samples analyzed were those drawn on day 63 after the first vaccine or placebo injection. V lost 5 bases to trimming and J lost 1 base; unmatched junction nucleotides: 4. CDR3 size: 14 residues. The germline CDR1 and CDR2 sequences are MNHEY and SVGEGT. The sequence derives from a person aged 18-60 years who received the Ad26.COV2.S COVID-19 vaccine or a placebo. The chain employs TRBV6-2 or TRBV6-3 and TRBJ1-1, with 7 bases aligning to TRBD1. The starting material was peripheral blood, obtained in a trial of Ad26.COV2.S vaccine versus placebo. CDR3 sequence (DNA): TGTGCCAGCAGTGACAGGGAGGGGAACACTGAAGCTTTCTTT. Amino acid sequence: CASSDREGNTEAFF.